This T cell receptor beta chain appears in the sequencing data of a study of technical replicates of blood from a handful of donors. CDR3 length equals 14 residues. In germline, CDR1 is SNHLY, CDR2 FYNNEI. V was cut by 8 bases and J by 2 bases, with 14 bases left in between. Sequencing was performed with immunoSEQ multiplex PCR; in TCRdb, only in-frame clones are kept and a portion is missing. The sample shows around 60,000 clones, 90% to 95% of them seen only once. The source of this sequence is a human donor in good health. Some clones in this sample may be carry-over from other donors' samples. Sequenced: PBMCs. This chain joins TRBV2 and TRBJ2-3, with a weak D call TRBD2 (6 bases). In DNA, the CDR3 is TGTGCCAGCTGTCCGGGACTGGACACAGATACGCAGTATTTT. As protein: CASCPGLDTDTQYF.